This TCR beta chain was retrieved from a study of blood T cell repertoires in COVID-19. Produced via immunoSEQ multiplex PCR; TCRdb's table is partial and in-frame only. The profile shows fewer than 350,000 clones, 88% of them singletons. J lost 1 base, V lost 4 bases, and 4 bases had no gene match. CDR1 is SGHNT and CDR2 is YYREEE in the germline V gene (reference sequence). The CDR3 sequence is 15 residues long. The rearrangement links TRBV5-4 to TRBJ1-5; 8 nucleotides line up with TRBD1. Sequenced input: peripheral blood. The receptor comes from a woman under 40 with COVID-19, enrolled during active disease. The CDR3 is CASSVDRGSNQPQHF. The CDR3 nucleotides are TGTGCCAGCAGCGTCGACAGGGGAAGCAATCAGCCCCAGCATTTT.